A single TCR beta chain is shown here with its context. The data are from a study of blood T cell repertoires in COVID-19. Study at large: Acute and convalescent COVID-19 specimens originated in the United States, Italy and Spain. T cells, B-cell-depleted T cells, or PBMCs supplied cDNA or gDNA.

How the authors handled the data: From reference gene primer amplification, estimates of nucleated cell counts were derived. TCRdb's table, derived via immunoSEQ multiplex PCR, lists solely in-frame clones and lacks some. The V and J calls and clone size were taken over from that table, and D and trimming were inferred from the DNA. The table includes about 200,000 clones, approximately 90% detected once. Researchers sorted participants into cohorts using their self-reported clinical history. Source material: PBMCs or T cells enriched from blood (not recorded which). This receptor was identified in a woman aged 25 to 39 who had recovered from COVID-19.

The CDR3 region is CASSRGLITDTQYF. In DNA form, the CDR3 reads TGTGCCAGCAGCCGGGGACTGATCACAGATACGCAGTATTTT. This sequence joins TRBV11-2 and TRBJ2-3; TRBD2 is a possible D gene (6 bases). Trimming stripped 5 bases from V and 2 bases from J, with 11 bases between. The CDR3 is made up of 14 amino acids. Germline V gives CDR1 SGHAT, CDR2 FQNNGV. Combining the CDR3 with reference TRBV11-2 and TRBJ2-3 gives the whole variable domain EAGVAQSPRYKIIEKRQSVAFWCNPISGHATLYWYQQILGQGPKLLIQFQNNGVVDDSQLPKDRFSAERLKGVDSTLKIQPAKLEDSAVYLCASSRGLITDTQYFGPGTRLTVL.